There are many counts of the clone carrying this TCR beta chain. Antigen unknown. The CDR3 loop spans 15 amino acids. V lost 6 bases and J lost 7; bases outside the gene matches: 8. CDR1 is DFQATT, CDR2 SNEGSKA, per germline (reference sequence). Individual cDNA molecules were tagged with unique molecular identifiers. A single record per CDR3 protein comes from TCRdb applying MiXCR to the 5' RACE reads. The sample carries some 80,000 distinct CDR3 sequences, 12% recorded once. This specimen belongs to a study of early T cells in non-severe SARS-CoV-2 infection. Looking at the study overall: Unsorted whole-blood RNA was sequenced in bulk, leaving chains unpaired.

Study outcomes and limitations: VDJdb matching favored anti-spike CD8 responses, missing private and CD4 specificities.

This TCR came from an adult who was a healthcare worker with PCR-confirmed SARS-CoV-2 infection or an uninfected control (not recorded which). The source material was whole blood. J is TRBJ2-1 and V is TRBV20-1, with TRBD2 identical over 14 bases. As DNA, the CDR3 is TGCAGTGCCCTACGACTAGCGGGAGGGCCAAATGAGCAGTTCTTC. Translated, it gives CSALRLAGGPNEQFF.